Below are 27 T cell receptor beta chains sequenced from a single sample in a study of regulatory T cells in long-lasting Graves disease. Time point denoted: persistent/refractory GD, antithyroid drugs over 5 years with positive TRAb. The TCR library used RNA extracted from PBMCs. TCR beta libraries were built with iRepertoire HTBI primers and Arm-PCR of CDR3 regions. In TCRdb, the multiplex PCR reads were re-called with MiXCR into one record per CDR3 protein. The table has around 400,000 distinct CDR3 sequences, roughly 24% seen once. The source was peripheral blood mononuclear cells (PBMCs), collected when the disease was refractory, from a patient treated with antithyroid drugs. These receptors came from a middle-aged woman with Graves disease.

The chain combines TRBV10-3 with TRBJ2-5, with unresolved D. There are 13 residues in the CDR3. Trimming cost V 4 bases and J 5 bases, with 11 bases left between them. Germline V lookup: CDR1 ENHRY, CDR2 SYGVKD. DNA for the CDR3: TGTGCCATCAGTGTCCTGGCGTGGGAGACCCAGTACTTC. This codes for CAISVLAWETQYF.

This clonotype was recorded many times. The chain is built from TRBV20-1 and TRBJ2-1; D may be TRBD2 (7 bases). The CDR3 has 16 amino acids. V shed 0 bases and J shed 5 bases, with 17 bases lying between them. Germline V gives CDR1 DFQATT, CDR2 SNEGSKA (reference sequence). This CDR3 is CSARDWGGTPNNEQFF. CDR3 DNA: TGCAGTGCTAGAGATTGGGGGGGGACACCAAACAATGAGCAGTTCTTC.

This clonotype turned up a few times. The genes are TRBV7-8 and TRBJ1-6; TRBD1 matches at 7 bases. Looked up from germline, CDR1 is SGHVS and CDR2 is FQNEAQ. The CDR3 runs to 15 residues. The junction had 7 bases not matched to a gene; V was cut back by 5 bases and J by 6 bases. For the CDR3, the DNA is TGTGCCAGCAGCCCCGGGACAGCTACTAATTCACCCCTCCACTTT. Its translation is CASSPGTATNSPLHF.

J is TRBJ2-7 and V is TRBV5-1; D is undetermined. Germline CDR1 is SGHRS and CDR2 is YFSETQ. V was shortened by 4 bases and J by 0 bases, with 14 bases between the two germline ends. This CDR3 is 15 amino acids long. The CDR3 sequence: CASSPQAQSSYEQYF. For the CDR3, the DNA is TGCGCCAGCAGCCCTCAAGCCCAAAGCTCCTACGAGCAGTACTTC.

This clonotype was observed many times. The chain recombines TRBV6-1 with TRBJ2-5; 9 nucleotides line up with TRBD2. The V gene end was trimmed by 6 bases and the J gene end by 3 bases; junction bases not matched to a gene: 8. The CDR3 runs to 15 residues. CDR1 is MNHNS, CDR2 SASEGT, per germline. The DNA for the CDR3 is TGTGCCAGCAGGAGGTGGATAGCGGGAGAAGAGACCCAGTACTTC. Its protein product is CASRRWIAGEETQYF.

The sample holds many counts of this clonotype. DNA of the CDR3: TGTGCCAGCAGTTTAGACCATTGGAGGGGAGAGCAGTACTTC. Translation gives CASSLDHWRGEQYF. The V gene is TRBV12-3 or TRBV12-4, the J gene TRBJ2-7, with a weak D call TRBD2 (6 bases). The CDR3 length is 14 residues. Trimming pared 1 base from V and 7 bases from J, leaving 14 bases between.

The chain's CDR3 is CASSPLPTSERYNEQFF. CDR3 nucleotides: TGTGCCAGCAGCCCCCTGCCCACTAGCGAACGCTACAATGAGCAGTTCTTC. The chain is built from TRBV5-5 and TRBJ2-1, with TRBD2 matching 7 bases. The CDR3 consists of 17 residues. After removal of 4 bases from V and 3 bases from J, the junction contained 13 bases not matched to a gene. From germline, CDR1 is SGHKS and CDR2 YYEKEE (reference sequence).

At least ten counts were recorded for this clonotype. V usage is TRBV9 and J usage is TRBJ1-1; 7 bases line up with TRBD1. The CDR3 has 16 residues. Unmatched junction bases numbered 9, after V lost 4 bases and J lost 0 bases. CDR1 SGDLS and CDR2 YYNGEE come from the germline V gene. The CDR3 nucleotides are TGTGCCAGCAGCATTGGACAGGCAGGAATGAACACTGAAGCTTTCTTT. The encoded protein is CASSIGQAGMNTEAFF.

The V gene is TRBV20-1, the J gene TRBJ2-2, with 13 bases aligning to TRBD2. This CDR3 spans 17 amino acids. CDR1 is DFQATT and CDR2 is SNEGSKA in the germline V gene (reference sequence). V lost 4 bases, J lost 3 bases, and 8 bases stayed unmatched. DNA of the CDR3: TGCAGTGCTACTTGGACTAGCGGGAGTTGGGACACCGGGGAGCTGTTTTTT. Its protein product is CSATWTSGSWDTGELFF.

The chain employs TRBV20-1 and TRBJ2-1; 8 bases line up with TRBD1. Trimming took 0 bases from V and 4 from J; bases not matched to a gene: 5. The CDR3 runs 15 residues. Germline V lookup: CDR1 DFQATT, CDR2 SNEGSKA (reference sequence). The CDR3 DNA reads as TGCAGTGCTAGAGAAGCAGGGGGCGAATACAATGAGCAGTTCTTC. Its protein is CSAREAGGEYNEQFF.

This clonotype was seen only a few times. The rearrangement uses TRBV7-2 and TRBJ2-7; TRBD2 matches 14 bases. The ends lost 5 bases at V and 4 bases at J; junction bases unmatched: 7. Germline CDR1 reads SGHTA; CDR2 reads FQGNSA. This CDR3 has 16 amino acids. CDR3 sequence (DNA): TGTGCCAGCAGCCCCCGGACTAGCGGGAGGTTGTACGAGCAGTACTTC. Translation gives CASSPRTSGRLYEQYF.

Remarks on this clonotype: A far larger clone differs by one base, so this is likely a read error. This chain connects TRBV6-5 to TRBJ1-1; D not certain. CDR3 length: 12 amino acids. Germline loops: CDR1 MNHEY, CDR2 SVGAGI. The CDR3 bases are TGTGCCAGCAGTTTCTCCAGGACTGAAGCTTCCTTT. Its translation is CASSFSRTEASF.

V is TRBV10-3 and J is TRBJ1-1, with 8 bases lining up with TRBD1. The V gene's germline CDR1 is ENHRY and CDR2 SYGVKD. V trimming: 4 bases; J trimming: 5 bases; junction bases outside the gene matches: 12. CDR3 length: 16 amino acids. CDR3 sequence (DNA): TGTGCCATCAGTGGAATGTCTTTCAGGGGGCAGACTGAAGCTTTCTTT. Protein: CAISGMSFRGQTEAFF.

This clonotype was counted ten times or more. CDR3 in DNA: TGTGCCAGCAGTTTGGGGGACAGGGCTAGCACTGAAGCTTTCTTT. Protein: CASSLGDRASTEAFF. The rearrangement joins TRBV28 to TRBJ1-1; TRBD1 matches at 9 bases. Germline V CDR1 and CDR2: MDHEN, SYDVKM. The CDR3 sequence is 15 residues long. With V trimmed by 3 bases and J by 4 bases, 6 bases remained unmatched.

This chain links TRBV2 with TRBJ2-7, with 10 bases lining up with TRBD1. Germline V lookup: CDR1 SNHLY, CDR2 FYNNEI. The ends lost 1 base at V and 4 bases at J; junction bases unmatched: 7. The length of the CDR3 is 16 residues. CDR3: CASSEVLTGGIYEQYF. The DNA of the CDR3 is TGTGCCAGCAGTGAAGTACTGACAGGGGGCATATACGAGCAGTACTTC. Using reference TRBV2 and TRBJ2-7 for the parts outside the CDR3, the full variable domain is EPEVTQTPSHQVTQMGQEVILRCVPISNHLYFYWYRQILGQKVEFLVSFYNNEISEKSEIFDDQFSVERPDGSNFTLKIRSTKLEDSAMYFCASSEVLTGGIYEQYFGPGTRLTVT.

This clonotype was observed at least ten times. The CDR3 is CASSYRPGEQYF. The CDR3 bases are TGTGCCAGCAGTTACAGGCCGGGAGAGCAGTACTTC. The V gene is TRBV6-2 or TRBV6-3, the J gene TRBJ2-7; D may be TRBD2 (5 bases). Trimming removed 2 bases at V and 7 bases at J, with 9 bases between. The length of the CDR3 is 12 residues. The V gene's germline CDR1 is MNHEY and CDR2 SVGEGT.

This clonotype was counted at least ten times. J is TRBJ2-7 and V is TRBV2, with 10 bases matching TRBD1. V shed 5 bases, J shed 2 bases, and the junction held 3 bases outside the gene matches. CDR1 and CDR2 (germline): SNHLY, FYNNEI. This CDR3 has 14 residues. The CDR3 is CASSNGQGAYEQYF. The CDR3 DNA is TGTGCCAGCAGTAATGGACAGGGGGCCTACGAGCAGTACTTC. Combining the CDR3 with reference TRBV2 and TRBJ2-7 gives the whole variable domain EPEVTQTPSHQVTQMGQEVILRCVPISNHLYFYWYRQILGQKVEFLVSFYNNEISEKSEIFDDQFSVERPDGSNFTLKIRSTKLEDSAMYFCASSNGQGAYEQYFGPGTRLTVT.

The chain employs TRBV5-1 and TRBJ2-5; 8 bases align to TRBD1. The length of the CDR3 is 16 residues. V lost 4 bases to trimming and J lost 5 bases; unmatched junction nucleotides: 13. Germline V gene data show CDR1 as SGHRS and CDR2 as YFSETQ. Here the CDR3 DNA reads TGCGCCAGCAGCCTGTCGGGACCCAGGGGGCTGGAGACCCAGTACTTC. Residues: CASSLSGPRGLETQYF.

In this sample, this clonotype turned up many times. The junction differs from germline at one of its ends, possibly a read error. This chain links TRBV12-3 or TRBV12-4 with TRBJ2-2, with 7 bases identical to TRBD1. CDR3 length: 15 amino acids. The CDR3 protein is CASSLGTVNTGELFF. The CDR3 DNA reads TGTGCCAGCAGCTTAGGGACAGTGAACACCGGGGAGCTGTTTTTT.

As concerns this clonotype: Given a much more abundant clone one base away, this may be a read error. The chain joins TRBV2 to TRBJ1-1; D perhaps matches TRBD1 (6 bases). This CDR3 has 13 residues. CDR1 is SNHLY, CDR2 FYNNEI, per germline. The V end was cut by 2 bases, the J end by 6 bases, with 10 bases between. The CDR3 DNA reads as TGTGCCAGCAGTGAAAGGGGGGACGCTGAAGCTTTCTTT. This sequence encodes CASSERGDAEAFF.

This chain connects TRBV19 to TRBJ1-1; D gene ambiguous. The V gene lost 0 bases and the J gene lost 10 bases, with 15 bases spanning the gap. This CDR3 is built from 14 residues. The germline V gene has CDR1 LNHDA and CDR2 SQIVND (reference sequence). DNA of the CDR3: TGTGCCAGTAGTATAGATCTTGAAGGGTTCGGAGCTTTCTTT. This gives the protein CASSIDLEGFGAFF.

The V call is TRBV29-1, the J call TRBJ2-7; D remains unclear. V was clipped by 3 bases and J by 7 bases, with 10 bases between them. CDR3 size: 11 residues. The germline gives CDR1 SQVTM, CDR2 ANQGSEA. In DNA form, the CDR3 reads TGCAGCGTTGATAGGTCAGGTGAGCAGTACTTC. Its translation is CSVDRSGEQYF.

V usage is TRBV6-1 and J usage is TRBJ2-1; D remains ambiguous. Between the trimmed V and J ends, which lost 6 bases and 0 bases, there was a span of 15 bases. The V gene's germline CDR1 is MNHNS and CDR2 SASEGT. The CDR3 length is 16 residues. The CDR3 protein is CASSYLGVRSYNEQFF. DNA of the CDR3: TGTGCCAGCAGCTACCTCGGCGTTCGCTCCTACAATGAGCAGTTCTTC.

The V and J genes are TRBV11-2 and TRBJ1-1; D call uncertain. Trimming stripped 8 bases from V and 6 bases from J, with 16 bases between. The CDR3 has 13 amino acids. Germline assignment: CDR1 SGHAT and CDR2 FQNNGV. The CDR3 nucleotides are TGTGCCAGCGTGCCTTTGACCGATTCTGAAGCTTTCTTT. Amino acid sequence: CASVPLTDSEAFF.

There are a few counts of this clonotype. The chain links TRBV5-1 to TRBJ1-1; 8 nucleotides line up with TRBD1. Germline trimming cut 3 bases from V and 2 bases from J; bases unmatched to any gene: 6. The germline V gene encodes CDR1 SGHRS and CDR2 YFSETQ. The CDR3 totals 15 residues. Here the CDR3 reads CASSSWTGSNTEAFF. For the CDR3, the DNA is TGCGCCAGCAGCTCCTGGACAGGGAGTAACACTGAAGCTTTCTTT.

Many counts were recorded for this clonotype. The rearrangement links TRBV9 to TRBJ2-5; tentatively, D is TRBD2 (7 bases). V was pared by 1 base and J by 0 bases, with 10 bases between. CDR3 length: 15 residues. The germline gives CDR1 SGDLS, CDR2 YYNGEE. The CDR3 DNA reads TGTGCCAGCAGCGTATCGGGGGGCTACCAAGAGACCCAGTACTTC. Protein product: CASSVSGGYQETQYF.

CDR3 sequence: CATSSHPGLAASYEQYF. In nucleotides, the CDR3 is TGTGCCACCAGCAGCCATCCGGGACTAGCGGCCTCCTACGAGCAGTACTTC. The rearrangement joins TRBV15 to TRBJ2-7, with 11 bases fitting TRBD2. V trimming: 3 bases; J trimming: 0 bases; junction bases outside the gene matches: 7. The germline V gene encodes CDR1 LNHNV and CDR2 YYDKDF (reference sequence). The CDR3 has 17 residues.